The 13 T cell receptor beta chains given below trace back to one sample, sequenced in a study of cytomegalovirus exposure and HLA in healthy donors. Repertoires were generated with immunoSEQ multiplex PCR, while TCRdb's copy carries only in-frame clones and drops some. The sample consists of 200,000 to 250,000 clones, over 75% of them appearing once. The sequenced sample was PBMCs. The receptors come from a man younger than 35 in good health and CMV-seropositive.

The CDR3 DNA sequence: TGCGCCAGCAGCGGTGGGACGGCCTACGAGCAGTACTTC. Translated: CASSGGTAYEQYF. The V call is TRBV5-1, the J call TRBJ2-7, with D perhaps matching TRBD1 or TRBD2 (5 bases each). V lost 4 bases, J lost 2 bases, and 10 bases lay in between. The length of the CDR3 is 13 residues. The germline gives CDR1 SGHRS, CDR2 YFSETQ.

V gene TRBV11-2 combines with J gene TRBJ1-4; 7 positions agree with TRBD1. The CDR3 length is 14 residues. J lost 6 bases, V lost 5 bases, and 6 bases had no gene match. Germline V gene sequence: CDR1 SGHAT, CDR2 FQNNGV. CDR3 nucleotides: TGTGCCAGCAGCCAACAGGGGAGGGATGAAAAACTGTTTTTT. Translation: CASSQQGRDEKLFF.

This chain joins TRBV13 and TRBJ2-1, with 15 bases identical to TRBD2. Germline CDR1 PRHDT, CDR2 FYEKMQ (reference sequence). The CDR3 runs to 18 residues. Losses at the gene ends were 5 bases for V and 5 bases for J; bases not matched to a gene: 10. The CDR3 region is CASSPHGTSGRNHNEQFF. CDR3 nucleotides: TGTGCCAGCAGCCCCCACGGGACTAGCGGGAGGAATCACAATGAGCAGTTCTTC.

The CDR3 nucleotides are TGCGCCAGCGGTAGACTAGCGGGGGGGAGGGAATTCAATGAGCAGTTCTTC. This encodes CASGRLAGGREFNEQFF. The J gene is TRBJ2-1, the V gene TRBV10-2, with TRBD2 matching 14 bases. The trim removed 8 bases at V and 6 bases at J, leaving 12 bases unmatched. The CDR3 contains 17 residues. Germline V lookup: CDR1 WSHSY, CDR2 SAAADI.

The CDR3 is CASSVAVDTSQPQHF. CDR3 nucleotides: TGCGCCAGCAGTGTAGCGGTCGATACAAGCCAGCCCCAGCATTTT. The chain combines TRBV10-2 with TRBJ1-5, with D hard to call. V dropped 4 bases and J dropped 7 bases, with 17 bases sitting between them. The CDR3 covers 15 residues. Germline V gives CDR1 WSHSY, CDR2 SAAADI.

In its sample, this clone was seen once. The V gene is TRBV29-1, the J gene TRBJ2-7, with 8 nucleotides matching TRBD1. Germline values: CDR1 SQVTM, CDR2 ANQGSEA. The V segment lost 6 bases and the J segment 2 bases; nucleotides outside the gene matches: 9. CDR3 size: 14 residues. CDR3 nucleotide sequence: TGCAGCGTCGGGGCCCGGACAGGGACCTACGAGCAGTACTTC. This sequence encodes CSVGARTGTYEQYF.

The chain employs TRBV28 and TRBJ1-5; maybe TRBD1 (5 bases). The CDR3 consists of 17 residues. V lost 3 bases, J lost 0 bases, and 15 bases lay in between. The germline gives CDR1 MDHEN, CDR2 SYDVKM. Written as DNA, the CDR3 is TGTGCCAGCAGTTTCCGGGACCTTCTTTATAGCAATCAGCCCCAGCATTTT. It translates to CASSFRDLLYSNQPQHF.

The V gene is TRBV29-1, the J gene TRBJ2-5; 7 bases fit TRBD1. The CDR3 covers 13 residues. V lost 6 bases, J lost 0 bases, and 4 bases stayed unmatched. Germline CDR1 reads SQVTM; CDR2 reads ANQGSEA. The CDR3 nucleotides are TGCAGCGTACACAGGGGAAACCAAGAGACCCAGTACTTC. Encoded protein: CSVHRGNQETQYF.

The genes are TRBV6-9 and TRBJ1-3, with unresolved D. CDR3 length: 16 residues. Trimming took off 3 bases at V and 1 base at J, with 13 bases between the two ends. The germline gives CDR1 MNHGY, CDR2 SVAAGI. The CDR3 region is CASSYPSRGSGNTIYF. DNA of the CDR3: TGTGCCAGCAGTTACCCATCTCGGGGTTCTGGAAACACCATATATTTT.

This clone has a handful of counts. The V call is TRBV27, the J call TRBJ2-7; the D is unclear. CDR1 is MNHEY, CDR2 SMNVEV, per germline (reference sequence). The length of the CDR3 is 14 residues. V gave up 2 bases and J gave up 0 bases, with 8 bases separating them. CDR3 protein: CASSLQLYSYEQYF. The DNA of the CDR3 is TGTGCCAGCAGTTTACAGTTATACTCCTACGAGCAGTACTTC.

The chain uses TRBV5-4 and TRBJ2-3, with TRBD2 matching over 12 bases. CDR3 size: 16 residues. Germline trimming cut 3 bases from V and 2 bases from J; bases unmatched to any gene: 4. Germline V gene data show CDR1 as SGHNT and CDR2 as YYREEE (reference sequence). The CDR3 sequence: CASSSGLAGITDTQYF. CDR3 sequence (DNA): TGTGCCAGCAGCTCAGGACTAGCGGGAATCACAGATACGCAGTATTTT.

This clone was seen more than once but under ten times. The chain recombines TRBV4-3 with TRBJ2-7, with TRBD1 identical over 7 bases. The V gene's germline CDR1 is LGHNA and CDR2 YSLEER. The CDR3 runs to 15 residues. V shed 0 bases and J 3 bases; nucleotides not matched to a gene: 5. The CDR3 protein is CASSQEGQALYEQYF. The CDR3 DNA follows: TGCGCCAGCAGCCAAGAAGGACAGGCCCTCTACGAGCAGTACTTC.

This chain connects TRBV6-1 to TRBJ1-2; 8 bases line up with TRBD1. The CDR3 is 13 residues long. Looked up from germline, CDR1 is MNHNS and CDR2 is SASEGT. V lost 1 base to trimming and J lost 7 bases; unmatched junction nucleotides: 2. The CDR3 loop is CASSEEQGAGYTF. CDR3 bases: TGTGCCAGCAGTGAAGAGCAGGGGGCTGGCTACACCTTC.